This T cell receptor beta chain was sequenced in a study of radiotherapy plus CTLA-4 blockade in lung cancer. Overall study: In approximately 17% of patients, objective responses were seen; roughly 30% had disease control. The study's findings and limits: Peripheral blood showed expansion of tumor-derived TCR clones after radiotherapy and ipilimumab. The authors reported that early blood T cell clone dynamics, with interferon-beta, best predicted response.

Produced via immunoSEQ multiplex PCR; TCRdb's table is partial and in-frame only. The sample contains 35,000 to 40,000 clones, 80% to 90% of which appear only once. Note on this clone: The antigen remains unidentified.

The V and J ends lost 0 bases and 4 bases, in that order; junction bases with no gene match: 5. The CDR3 length is 17 residues. Germline V gives CDR1 MGHRA, CDR2 YSYEKL. The sequencing used peripheral blood, collected from a patient treated with radiotherapy plus ipilimumab. The sequence derives from a human donor with non-small cell lung cancer whose response to radiotherapy plus ipilimumab could not be evaluated. The chain joins TRBV4-1 to TRBJ2-1; 11 positions match TRBD2. The CDR3 sequence is CASSQELAGVGYNEQFF. For the CDR3, the DNA is TGCGCCAGCAGCCAAGAACTAGCGGGAGTCGGGTACAATGAGCAGTTCTTC.